This TCR beta chain was captured in a study of molecular identifiers for immune sequencing clone quantification. General observations from the study: For highly expanded clones, sizes could be underestimated when identical TCR molecules share a barcode.

This clonotype was recorded a few times. The antigen is undetermined. TCRdb re-derived calls from the PCR reads in MiXCR, one entry per CDR3 protein. The top ten clones hold 0.85% of a sample with under 650,000 distinct CDR3 sequences, around 20% of them seen once. The TCR was taken from a human donor in good health. Some libraries in this study had Jurkat cell RNA spiked in. The specimen sequenced was naive CD8+ T cells from blood, with Jurkat cell RNA spiked in. The subset was: FACS-sorted CD8+CD4-CCR7+CD45RA+ naive T cells.

The CDR3 spells CASSLGRVSASNEKLFF. The CDR3 DNA is TGTGCCAGCAGTTTAGGCAGGGTATCGGCTTCTAATGAAAAACTGTTTTTT. The chain is built from TRBV28 and TRBJ1-4; possible D gene TRBD1, 5 bases. This CDR3 spans 17 amino acids. Germline-derived CDR1 and CDR2 are MDHEN and SYDVKM. With 2 bases removed from V and 3 bases from J, the gap between germline ends came to 16 bases.